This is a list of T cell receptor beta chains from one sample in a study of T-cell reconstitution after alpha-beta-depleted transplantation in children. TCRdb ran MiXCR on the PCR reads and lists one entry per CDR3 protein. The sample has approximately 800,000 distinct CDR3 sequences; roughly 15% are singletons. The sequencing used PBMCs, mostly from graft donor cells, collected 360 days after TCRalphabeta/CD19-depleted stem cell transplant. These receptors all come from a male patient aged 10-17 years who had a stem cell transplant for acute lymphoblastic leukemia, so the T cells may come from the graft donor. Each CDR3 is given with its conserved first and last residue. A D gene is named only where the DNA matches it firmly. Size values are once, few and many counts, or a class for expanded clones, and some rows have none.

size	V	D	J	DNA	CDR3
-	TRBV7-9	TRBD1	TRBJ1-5	TGTGCCAGCAGCGACAGGGGCGTAGGTCAGCCCCAGCATTTT	CASSDRGVGQPQHF
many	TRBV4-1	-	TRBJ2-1	TGCGCCAGCAGCCAAGATCCGGCTTCCTACAATGAGCAGTTCTTC	CASSQDPASYNEQFF
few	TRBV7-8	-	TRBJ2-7	TGTGCCAGCAGAGCAGGGCGTACGGTAGCCGAGCAGTACTTC	CASRAGRTVAEQYF
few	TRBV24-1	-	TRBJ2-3	TGTGCCACCAGTGATTTGATACGCACAGATACGCAGTATTTT	CATSDLIRTDTQYF
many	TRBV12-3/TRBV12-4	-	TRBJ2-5	TGTGCCAGCAGCCCCTGGGACCTCCAAGAGACCCAGTACTTC	CASSPWDLQETQYF
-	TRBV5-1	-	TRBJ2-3	TGCGCCAGCAGCTTAAAGAGGGCCAGCACAGATACGCAGTATTTT	CASSLKRASTDTQYF
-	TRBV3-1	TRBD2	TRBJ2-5	TGTGCCAGCAGCCAAGTCTCTAGCGGGAGGTACCAAGAGACCCAGTACTTC	CASSQVSSGRYQETQYF
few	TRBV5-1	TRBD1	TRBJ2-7	TGCGCCAGCAGCTTTTTACCGGGACAGGGGTTCTACGAGCAGTACTTC	CASSFLPGQGFYEQYF
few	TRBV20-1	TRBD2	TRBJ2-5	TGCAGTGCTAGACCTACTAGCGGGATTCGTGAGACCCAGTACTTC	CSARPTSGIRETQYF
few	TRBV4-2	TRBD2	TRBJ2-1	TGTGCCAGCAGCCAAGATGGTGCCGGCGGGAGGAATGGCAATGAGCAGTTCTTC	CASSQDGAGGRNGNEQFF